The rows below give T cell receptor beta chains drawn from one sample of a study of control samples from healthy donors and cancer patients. Measured with immunoSEQ multiplex PCR; TCRdb has only the in-frame clones, and not every one. The table has roughly 86,000 clones, 90% to 95% seen once. Source material: blood. These receptors were collected from a woman in her twenties or thirties in good health. Each CDR3 is given with its conserved first and last residue.

j_gene,v_gene,CDR3aa
TRBJ1-5,TRBV18,CASSPRRSNQPQHF
TRBJ1-3,TRBV11-2,CASSLWEWYSGNTIYF
TRBJ1-1,TRBV19,CARETGKILRAEAFF
TRBJ1-5,TRBV12-5,CASGLAQGYSNQPQHF
TRBJ2-4,TRBV18,CASSPPFPSGLKNIQYF
TRBJ1-6,TRBV19,CASSIRGVSGNSPLHF
TRBJ2-5,TRBV27,CASSHRLAGGRETQYF
TRBJ2-1,TRBV12-1,CASSPLPSGGTRDNEQFF
TRBJ2-1,TRBV7-6,CASSLASGSASYNEQFF
TRBJ2-5,TRBV19,CASSPRLGHETQYF
TRBJ2-1,TRBV6-5,CANRRTGWEKHEQFF
TRBJ1-5,TRBV24-1,CATSDQAQPQHF
TRBJ1-2,TRBV19,CASSIERGAYGYTF
TRBJ1-6,TRBV5-5,CASSSPGHSSYNSPLHF
TRBJ2-1,TRBV6-5,CASRGGNYNEQFF
TRBJ2-2,TRBV7-9,CANERGTGVIGELFF
TRBJ2-5,TRBV14,CASSRRTSGRETQYF
TRBJ1-4,TRBV2,CASSEQGMREKLFF
TRBJ1-1,TRBV24-1,CATSDRDSENTEAFF
TRBJ1-2,TRBV2,CASRAGTGFNYGYTF
TRBJ2-1,TRBV27,CASTNYNEQFF
TRBJ2-7,TRBV28,CASSLFAQGYEQYF
TRBJ2-3,TRBV9,CASSVLAGYTDTQYF
TRBJ1-2,TRBV7-2,CASSLADHNYGYTF
TRBJ1-2,TRBV5-1,CASRSTGGYGYTF
TRBJ1-1,TRBV10-3,CAISEKGGGGNTEAFF
TRBJ2-2,TRBV10-2,CASGGTNPRELFF
TRBJ1-2,TRBV6-6,CASTNLQGNYGYTF
TRBJ1-4,TRBV5-4,CASSSGATNEKLFF
TRBJ1-3,TRBV4-2,CASSQDILGNTIYF
TRBJ2-3,TRBV9,CASSPRGVGGITDTQYF